A selection of T cell receptor beta chains follows, all from one sample in a study of human T cells and chemical hapten exposure. From the RACE reads, TCRdb called clonotypes with MiXCR, one entry per CDR3 protein. The sample consists of fewer than 200,000 distinct CDR3 sequences, around 20% of them appearing once. The sample was whole blood, taken in connection with sensitization to the hapten diphenylcyclopropenone (DPC). These receptors were collected from a woman between 45 and 60 years old with alopecia areata. Some clones in this sample may be carry-over from other donors' samples. Both conserved end residues are part of each CDR3. D genes are given only for firm matches. Only some rows state a clone size, as once, few, many or a class for expanded clones.

TRBV20-1,NA,NA,TRBJ2-1,CSAGRSLAARARDNEQFF,TGCAGTGCTGGAAGGTCCCTAGCAGCAAGAGCTCGGGACAATGAGCAGTTCTTC
TRBV27,few,TRBD2,TRBJ2-1,CASSSLAGGSYNEQFF,TGTGCCAGCAGTTCCCTAGCGGGAGGATCCTACAATGAGCAGTTCTTC
TRBV6-6,NA,NA,TRBJ1-1,CASTPRWGTEAFF,TGTGCCAGCACTCCAAGGTGGGGCACTGAAGCTTTCTTT
TRBV6-5,few,NA,TRBJ1-6,CASSYSGGSSPLHF,TGTGCCAGCAGTTACTCAGGTGGTAGTTCACCCCTCCACTTT
TRBV18,few,NA,TRBJ2-3,CASSPLKGIAVDTQYF,TGTGCCAGCTCACCACTCAAGGGTATCGCAGTAGATACGCAGTATTTT
TRBV2,few,NA,TRBJ1-1,CASLRPFRNTEAFF,TGTGCCAGCTTGAGACCGTTTCGGAACACTGAAGCTTTCTTT
TRBV7-2,NA,NA,TRBJ1-1,CASSLVPDTEAFF,TGTGCCAGCAGCTTAGTCCCTGACACTGAAGCTTTCTTT
TRBV28,NA,NA,TRBJ1-6,CASSFAGDNSPLHF,TGTGCCAGCAGTTTTGCGGGGGATAATTCACCCCTCCACTTT
TRBV6-5,NA,TRBD2,TRBJ2-1,CASSYERTSGNNEQFF,TGTGCCAGCAGTTACGAACGGACTAGCGGGAACAATGAGCAGTTCTTC
TRBV29-1,NA,NA,TRBJ2-5,CSVSLETQYF,TGCAGCGTCTCCCTAGAGACCCAGTACTTC
TRBV12-3/TRBV12-4,NA,NA,TRBJ2-1,CASSDRINEQFF,TGTGCCAGCAGTGACAGGATTAATGAGCAGTTCTTC
TRBV4-2,NA,TRBD2,TRBJ2-1,CASSQTGLAGNEQFF,TGTGCCAGCAGCCAGACGGGACTAGCAGGGAATGAGCAGTTCTTC
TRBV5-4,NA,NA,TRBJ1-2,CASSGLLNFGYGYTF,TGTGCCAGCAGCGGGCTTTTGAACTTTGGCTATGGCTACACCTTC
TRBV29-1,many,NA,TRBJ2-6,CSVEVSGANVLTF,TGCAGCGTTGAAGTGTCTGGGGCCAACGTCCTGACTTTC
TRBV2,few,NA,TRBJ2-5,CATRSQETQYF,TGTGCCACTAGATCCCAAGAGACCCAGTACTTC
TRBV24-1,few,NA,TRBJ2-1,CATSDWGANINEQFF,TGTGCCACCAGTGATTGGGGGGCGAATATAAATGAGCAGTTCTTC
TRBV2,few,TRBD2,TRBJ2-1,CASSVVSGRNEQFF,TGTGCCAGCAGTGTCGTTAGCGGGAGGAATGAGCAGTTCTTC
TRBV5-6,NA,TRBD1,TRBJ2-6,CASSLTGGIAGANVLTF,TGTGCCAGCAGCTTGACAGGGGGAATTGCTGGGGCCAACGTCCTGACTTTC
TRBV11-2,many,NA,TRBJ1-1,CASSFLGPGRITEAFF,TGTGCCAGCAGCTTCCTCGGACCAGGGAGGATCACTGAAGCTTTCTTT
TRBV7-2,NA,TRBD2,TRBJ2-1,CASSSVTGLSSGRRNEQFF,TGTGCCAGCAGCTCCGTTACGGGCCTCTCTAGCGGGAGACGCAATGAGCAGTTCTTC
TRBV29-1,NA,TRBD2,TRBJ2-5,CSVEVSGGGETQYF,TGCAGCGTTGAAGTATCGGGGGGTGGAGAGACCCAGTACTTC
TRBV29-1,NA,TRBD2,TRBJ2-1,CSVMGLAGYNEQFF,TGCAGCGTTATGGGACTAGCGGGCTACAATGAGCAGTTCTTC
TRBV20-1,many,NA,TRBJ2-2,CSARRGGITGELFF,TGCAGTGCCAGGCGAGGGGGAATCACCGGGGAGCTGTTTTTT
TRBV28,NA,NA,TRBJ2-6,CASSFRDRANVLTF,TGTGCCAGCAGTTTCAGAGACCGGGCCAACGTCCTGACTTTC
TRBV4-1,few,NA,TRBJ2-3,CASSQALAVTDTQYF,TGCGCCAGCAGCCAAGCATTAGCGGTCACAGATACGCAGTATTTT
TRBV20-1,NA,TRBD1,TRBJ1-5,CSARDPQGEQPQHF,TGCAGTGCTAGAGATCCGCAGGGGGAACAGCCCCAGCATTTT
TRBV27,NA,TRBD1,TRBJ1-2,CASSLPGQGMHGYTF,TGTGCCAGCAGTCTGCCGGGACAGGGAATGCATGGCTACACCTTC
TRBV3-1,NA,NA,TRBJ2-3,CASSPRQTTGTDTQYF,TGTGCCAGCAGCCCCCGACAGACCACGGGGACAGATACGCAGTATTTT
TRBV4-2,NA,TRBD2,TRBJ2-2,CASSQDWPPGLAGAGELFF,TGTGCCAGCAGCCAAGATTGGCCACCGGGACTAGCGGGAGCCGGGGAGCTGTTTTTT
TRBV7-4,few,TRBD2,TRBJ2-7,CASSFQGLANYEQYF,TGTGCCAGCAGTTTTCAGGGACTAGCTAACTACGAGCAGTACTTC
TRBV15,NA,NA,TRBJ2-2,CATSRDFGPTGELFF,TGTGCCACCAGCAGAGATTTTGGCCCCACCGGGGAGCTGTTTTTT
TRBV20-1,NA,NA,TRBJ2-1,CSAKAWLGNDYNEQFF,TGCAGTGCTAAAGCGTGGTTGGGGAACGACTACAATGAGCAGTTCTTC
TRBV20-1,NA,TRBD2,TRBJ2-1,CSARVVTSGYNEQFF,TGCAGTGCTAGAGTCGTAACTAGCGGCTACAATGAGCAGTTCTTC
TRBV2,NA,NA,TRBJ1-1,CASSFPENEAFF,TGTGCCAGCAGCTTCCCGGAAAATGAAGCTTTCTTT
TRBV7-9,NA,NA,TRBJ2-1,CASSPSSVVFSEQFF,TGTGCCAGCAGCCCGAGCTCTGTAGTTTTCAGTGAGCAGTTCTTC
TRBV20-1,NA,NA,TRBJ1-1,CSTLSRRTFKRNNEAFF,TGCAGTACCTTAAGTCGGAGGACCTTCAAACGAAACAATGAAGCTTTCTTT
TRBV20-1,few,NA,TRBJ1-6,CSAKPSSYNSPLHF,TGCAGTGCTAAGCCGAGCTCCTATAATTCACCCCTCCACTTT